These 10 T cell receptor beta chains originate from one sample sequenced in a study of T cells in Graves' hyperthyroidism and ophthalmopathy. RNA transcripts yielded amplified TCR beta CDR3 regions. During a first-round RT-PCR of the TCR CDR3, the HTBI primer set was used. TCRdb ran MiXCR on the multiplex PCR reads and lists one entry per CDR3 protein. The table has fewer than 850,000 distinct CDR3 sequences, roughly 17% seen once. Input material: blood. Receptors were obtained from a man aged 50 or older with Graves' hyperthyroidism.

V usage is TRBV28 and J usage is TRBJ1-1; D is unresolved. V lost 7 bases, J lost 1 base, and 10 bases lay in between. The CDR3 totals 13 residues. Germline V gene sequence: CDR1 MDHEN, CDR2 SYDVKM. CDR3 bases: TGTGCCAGCACCCCTGCCAGGAACACTGAAGCTTTCTTT. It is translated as CASTPARNTEAFF.

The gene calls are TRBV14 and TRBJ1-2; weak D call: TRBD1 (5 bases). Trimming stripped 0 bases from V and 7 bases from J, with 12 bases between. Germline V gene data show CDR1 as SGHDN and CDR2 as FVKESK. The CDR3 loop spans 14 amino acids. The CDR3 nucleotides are TGTGCCAGCAGCCAAGACCAGGGAGGTAGTGGCTACACCTTC. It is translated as CASSQDQGGSGYTF.

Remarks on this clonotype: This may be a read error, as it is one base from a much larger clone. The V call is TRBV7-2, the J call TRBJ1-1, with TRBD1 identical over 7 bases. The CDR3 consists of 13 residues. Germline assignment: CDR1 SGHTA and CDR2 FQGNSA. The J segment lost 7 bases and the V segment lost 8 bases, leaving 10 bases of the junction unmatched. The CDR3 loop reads CASAGQTAFEAFF. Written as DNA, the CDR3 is TGTGCCAGCGCGGGACAGACCGCCTTTGAAGCTTTCTTT.

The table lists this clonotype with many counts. The CDR3 nucleotides read TGTGCCAGCAAGTCCGGGGCCCCAGACGAGCAGTACTTC. Amino acids: CASKSGAPDEQYF. The rearrangement uses TRBV28 and TRBJ2-7, with D perhaps assigned TRBD1 or TRBD2 (5 bases each). V was cut by 7 bases and J by 5 bases, with 15 bases left in between. There are 13 residues in the CDR3. The V gene's germline CDR1 is MDHEN and CDR2 SYDVKM.

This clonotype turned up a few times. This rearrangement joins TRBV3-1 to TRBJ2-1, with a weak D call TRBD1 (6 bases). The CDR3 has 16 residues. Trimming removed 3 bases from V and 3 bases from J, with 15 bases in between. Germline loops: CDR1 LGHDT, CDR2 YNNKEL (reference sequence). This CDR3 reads CASSQGAGWVYNEQFF. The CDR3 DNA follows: TGTGCCAGCAGCCAGGGGGCCGGGTGGGTCTACAATGAGCAGTTCTTC.

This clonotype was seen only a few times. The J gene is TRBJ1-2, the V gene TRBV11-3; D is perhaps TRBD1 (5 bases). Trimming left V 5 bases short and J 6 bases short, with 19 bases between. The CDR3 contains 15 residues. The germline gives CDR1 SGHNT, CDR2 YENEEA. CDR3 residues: CASSPGAGVVHGYTF. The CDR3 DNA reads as TGTGCCAGCAGCCCAGGCGCGGGGGTCGTCCATGGCTACACCTTC.

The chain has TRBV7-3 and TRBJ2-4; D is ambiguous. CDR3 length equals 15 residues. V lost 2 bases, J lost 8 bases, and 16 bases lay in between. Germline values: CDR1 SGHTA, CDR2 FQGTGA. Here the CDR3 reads CASSLGLGGCYIQYF. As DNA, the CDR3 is TGTGCCAGCAGCTTAGGGCTGGGTGGTTGCTACATTCAGTACTTC.

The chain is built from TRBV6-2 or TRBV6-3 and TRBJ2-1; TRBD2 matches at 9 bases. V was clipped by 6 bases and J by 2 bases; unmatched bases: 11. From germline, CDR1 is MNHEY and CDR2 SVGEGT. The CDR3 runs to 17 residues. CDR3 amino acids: CASRSSGRRKAYNEQFF. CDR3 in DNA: TGTGCCAGCAGAAGTAGCGGGAGAAGAAAAGCCTACAATGAGCAGTTCTTC.

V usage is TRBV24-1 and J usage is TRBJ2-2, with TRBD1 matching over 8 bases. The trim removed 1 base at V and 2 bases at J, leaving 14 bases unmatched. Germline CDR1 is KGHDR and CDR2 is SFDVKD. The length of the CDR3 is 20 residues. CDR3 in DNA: TGTGCCACCAGTGATTTCCGGGGGACAGGCGTTCACCCTAACACCGGGGAGCTGTTTTTT. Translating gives CATSDFRGTGVHPNTGELFF.

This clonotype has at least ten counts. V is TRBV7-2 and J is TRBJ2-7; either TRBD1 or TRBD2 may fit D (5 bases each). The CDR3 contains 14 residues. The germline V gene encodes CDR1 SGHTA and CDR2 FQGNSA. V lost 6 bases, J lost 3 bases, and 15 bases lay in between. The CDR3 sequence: CASSFGTGRYEQYF. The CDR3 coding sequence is TGTGCCAGCAGTTTCGGGACGGGGCGCTACGAGCAGTACTTC. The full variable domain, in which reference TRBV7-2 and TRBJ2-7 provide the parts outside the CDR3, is GAGVSQSPSNKVTEKGKDVELRCDPISGHTALYWYRQSLGQGLEFLIYFQGNSAPDKSGLPSDRFSAERTGGSVSTLTIQRTQQEDSAVYLCASSFGTGRYEQYFGPGTRLTVT.